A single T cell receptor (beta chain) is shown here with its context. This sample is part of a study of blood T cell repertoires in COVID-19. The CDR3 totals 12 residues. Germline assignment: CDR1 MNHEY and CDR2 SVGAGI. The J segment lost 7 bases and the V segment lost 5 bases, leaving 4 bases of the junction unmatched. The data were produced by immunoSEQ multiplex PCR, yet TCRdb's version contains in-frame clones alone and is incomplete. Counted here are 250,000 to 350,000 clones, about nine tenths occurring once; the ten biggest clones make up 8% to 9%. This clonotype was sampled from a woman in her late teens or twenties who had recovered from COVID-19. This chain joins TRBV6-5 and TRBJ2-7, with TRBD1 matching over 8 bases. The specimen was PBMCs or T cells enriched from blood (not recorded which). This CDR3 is CASSRTGGEQYF. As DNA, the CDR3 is TGTGCCAGCAGTCGAACAGGGGGAGAGCAGTACTTC.